This is a list of T cell receptor beta chains from one sample in a study of molecular identifiers for immune sequencing clone quantification. TCRdb itself ran the PCR reads through MiXCR, one entry per CDR3 protein. The sample consists of over 550,000 distinct CDR3 sequences, around 25% of them appearing once. Sample: naive CD8+ T cells from blood, with Jurkat cell RNA spiked in. These receptors were obtained from a human donor in good health. Some libraries in this study had Jurkat cell RNA spiked in. The conserved cysteine and the conserved F or W are not part of the CDR3 here. The D gene is left open where the match is weak. Expanded clones are given a class, and other clones once, few, many or no size at all.

abundance	v_gene	d_gene	j_gene	CDR3aa
NA	TRBV4-3	TRBD1	TRBJ1-2	ASSQVTKDRTNYGYT
NA	TRBV7-8	NA	TRBJ2-3	ASSLYTTVKPGDTQY
many	TRBV5-5	NA	TRBJ1-2	ASSPDLGSGYGYT
few	TRBV20-1	NA	TRBJ2-1	SASRRRAPPGNEQF
many	TRBV6-2/TRBV6-3	NA	TRBJ1-5	ASSLSFEPQH
many	TRBV27	NA	TRBJ2-7	ASRGLRGQY
NA	TRBV9	TRBD1	TRBJ2-3	ASSGTGGGDTQY
few	TRBV12-3/TRBV12-4	NA	TRBJ2-5	ASSPSGLARETQY
NA	TRBV30	NA	TRBJ1-4	AWSQGEKLF
NA	TRBV11-2	NA	TRBJ2-1	ASSFGQGGEQF